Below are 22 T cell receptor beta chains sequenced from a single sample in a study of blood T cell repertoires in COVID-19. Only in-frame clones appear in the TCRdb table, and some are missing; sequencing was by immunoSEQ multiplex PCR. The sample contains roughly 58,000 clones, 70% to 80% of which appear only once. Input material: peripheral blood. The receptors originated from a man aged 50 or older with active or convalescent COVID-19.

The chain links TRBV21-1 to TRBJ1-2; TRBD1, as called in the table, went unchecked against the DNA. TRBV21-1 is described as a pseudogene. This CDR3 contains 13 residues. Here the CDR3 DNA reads TGTGCCAGCAGCGGTGGGCCCTACTATGGCTACACCTTC. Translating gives CASSGGPYYGYTF.

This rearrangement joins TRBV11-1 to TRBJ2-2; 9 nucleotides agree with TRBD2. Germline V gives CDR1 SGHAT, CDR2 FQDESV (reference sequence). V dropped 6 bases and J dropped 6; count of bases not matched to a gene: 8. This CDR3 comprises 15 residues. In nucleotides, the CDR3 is TGTGCCAGCAGTCGAGGTAGCGGGAGCCCCGGGGAGCTGTTTTTT. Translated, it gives CASSRGSGSPGELFF.

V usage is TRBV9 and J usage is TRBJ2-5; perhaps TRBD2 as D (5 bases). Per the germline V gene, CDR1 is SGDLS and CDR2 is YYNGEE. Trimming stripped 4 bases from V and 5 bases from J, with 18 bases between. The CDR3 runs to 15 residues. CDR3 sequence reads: CASSITPAGSETQYF. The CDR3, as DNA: TGTGCCAGCAGCATAACCCCCGCGGGCTCGGAGACCCAGTACTTC.

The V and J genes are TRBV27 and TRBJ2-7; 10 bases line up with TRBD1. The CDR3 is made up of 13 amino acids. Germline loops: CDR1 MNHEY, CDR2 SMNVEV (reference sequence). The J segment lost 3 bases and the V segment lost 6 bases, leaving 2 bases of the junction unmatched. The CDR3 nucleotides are TGTGCCAGCAGCAGGACAGGGGGCTACGAGCAGTACTTC. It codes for CASSRTGGYEQYF.

The CDR3 nucleotides are TGTGCCAGTAGTCCACGACAGACATACTACGAGCAGTACTTC. Protein product: CASSPRQTYYEQYF. This chain connects TRBV19 to TRBJ2-7, with D maybe TRBD1 (5 bases). Trimming shortened V by 5 bases and J by 3 bases, and 14 bases separated the two germline ends. Looked up from germline, CDR1 is LNHDA and CDR2 is SQIVND (reference sequence). The length of the CDR3 is 14 residues.

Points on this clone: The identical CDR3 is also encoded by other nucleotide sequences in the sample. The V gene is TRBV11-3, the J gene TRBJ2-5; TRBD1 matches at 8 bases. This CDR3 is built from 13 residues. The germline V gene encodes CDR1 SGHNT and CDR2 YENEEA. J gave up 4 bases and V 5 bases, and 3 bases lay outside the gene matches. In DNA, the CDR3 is TGTGCCAGCAGCCCCGACAGGGGAGAGACCCAGTACTTC. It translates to CASSPDRGETQYF. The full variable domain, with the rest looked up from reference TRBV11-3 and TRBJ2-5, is EAGVVQSPRYKIIEKKQPVAFWCNPISGHNTLYWYLQNLGQGPELLIRYENEEAVDDSQLPKDRFSAERLKGVDSTLKIQPAELGDSAVYLCASSPDRGETQYFGPGTRLLVL.

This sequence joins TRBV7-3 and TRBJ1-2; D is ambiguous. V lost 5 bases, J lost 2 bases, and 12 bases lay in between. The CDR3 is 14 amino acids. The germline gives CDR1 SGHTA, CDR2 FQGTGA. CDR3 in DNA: TGTGCCAGCAGCCCAAATGGGGAGAACTATGGCTACACCTTC. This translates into CASSPNGENYGYTF.

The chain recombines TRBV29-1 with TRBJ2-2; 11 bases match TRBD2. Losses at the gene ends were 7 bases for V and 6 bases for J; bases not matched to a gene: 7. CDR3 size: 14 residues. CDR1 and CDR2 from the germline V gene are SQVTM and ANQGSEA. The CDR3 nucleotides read TGCAGCGGGACTACTAGCGGGAGTCCCGGGGAGCTGTTTTTT. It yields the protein CSGTTSGSPGELFF.

The CDR3 spells CASSDGGSVHTQYF. The CDR3 DNA reads TGCGCCAGCAGTGACGGCGGGAGTGTGCATACCCAGTACTTC. The genes are TRBV10-1 and TRBJ2-5; 7 bases line up with TRBD2. The CDR3 extends over 14 amino acids. V dropped 3 bases and J dropped 8; count of bases not matched to a gene: 9. Germline CDR1 is WNHNN and CDR2 is SYGVQD (reference sequence).

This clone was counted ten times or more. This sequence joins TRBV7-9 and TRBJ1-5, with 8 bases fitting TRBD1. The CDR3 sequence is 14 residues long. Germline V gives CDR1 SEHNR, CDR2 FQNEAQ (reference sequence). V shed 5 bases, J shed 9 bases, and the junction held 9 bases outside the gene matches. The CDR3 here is CASSEDRVTRPQHF. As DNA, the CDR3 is TGTGCCAGCAGCGAGGACAGGGTCACTAGGCCCCAGCATTTT.

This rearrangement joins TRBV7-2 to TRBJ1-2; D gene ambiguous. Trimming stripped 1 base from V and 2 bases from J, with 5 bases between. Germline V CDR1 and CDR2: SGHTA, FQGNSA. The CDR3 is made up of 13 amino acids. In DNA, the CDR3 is TGTGCCAGCAGCTTAGGCGCAAACTATGGCTACACCTTC. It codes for CASSLGANYGYTF.

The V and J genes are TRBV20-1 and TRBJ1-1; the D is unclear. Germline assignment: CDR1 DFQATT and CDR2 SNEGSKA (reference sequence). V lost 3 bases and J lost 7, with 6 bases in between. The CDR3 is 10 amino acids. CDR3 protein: CSASRNEAFF. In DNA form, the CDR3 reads TGCAGTGCTAGTCGTAATGAAGCTTTCTTT.

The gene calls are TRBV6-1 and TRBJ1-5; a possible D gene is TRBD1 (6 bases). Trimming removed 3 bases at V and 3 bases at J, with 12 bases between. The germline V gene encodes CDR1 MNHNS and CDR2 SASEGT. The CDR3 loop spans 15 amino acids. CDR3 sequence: CASSDPGHYNQPQHF. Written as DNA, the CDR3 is TGTGCCAGCAGTGACCCGGGACACTACAATCAGCCCCAGCATTTT.

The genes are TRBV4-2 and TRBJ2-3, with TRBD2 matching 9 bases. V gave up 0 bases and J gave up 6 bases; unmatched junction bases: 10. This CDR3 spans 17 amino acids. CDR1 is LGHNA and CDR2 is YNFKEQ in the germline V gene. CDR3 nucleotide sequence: TGTGCCAGCAGCCAAGAGGTGGCGGGGGGGCCCATGGATACGCAGTATTTT. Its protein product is CASSQEVAGGPMDTQYF.

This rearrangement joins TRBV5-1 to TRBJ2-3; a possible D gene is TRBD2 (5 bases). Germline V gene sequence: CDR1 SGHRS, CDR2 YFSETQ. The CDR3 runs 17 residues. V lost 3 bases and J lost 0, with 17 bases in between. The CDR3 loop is CASSSSERSSSTDTQYF. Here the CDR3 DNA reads TGCGCCAGCAGCTCGTCGGAGCGGAGCTCTAGCACAGATACGCAGTATTTT.

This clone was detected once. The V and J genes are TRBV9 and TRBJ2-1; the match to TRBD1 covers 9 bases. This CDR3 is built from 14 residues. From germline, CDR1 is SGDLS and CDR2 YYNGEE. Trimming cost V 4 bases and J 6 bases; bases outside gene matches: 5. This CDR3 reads CASSPTTGGNEQFF. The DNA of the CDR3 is TGTGCCAGCAGCCCAACGACAGGGGGCAATGAGCAGTTCTTC.

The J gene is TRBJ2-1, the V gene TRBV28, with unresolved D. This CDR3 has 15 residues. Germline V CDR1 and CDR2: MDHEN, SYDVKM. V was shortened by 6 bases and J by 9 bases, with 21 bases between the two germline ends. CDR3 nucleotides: TGTGCCAGCAGCCCCCTACAGAACCCTTACGGTGAGCAGTTCTTC. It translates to CASSPLQNPYGEQFF. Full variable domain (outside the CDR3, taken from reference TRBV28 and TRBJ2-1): DVKVTQSSRYLVKRTGEKVFLECVQDMDHENMFWYRQDPGLGLRLIYFSYDVKMKEKGDIPEGYSVSREKKERFSLILESASTNQTSMYLCASSPLQNPYGEQFFGPGTRLTVL.

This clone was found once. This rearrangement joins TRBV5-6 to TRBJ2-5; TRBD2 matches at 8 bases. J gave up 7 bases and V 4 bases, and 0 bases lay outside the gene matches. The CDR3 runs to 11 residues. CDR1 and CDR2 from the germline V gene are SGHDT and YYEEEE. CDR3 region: CASSREGTQYF. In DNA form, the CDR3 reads TGTGCCAGCAGCCGGGAGGGGACCCAGTACTTC.

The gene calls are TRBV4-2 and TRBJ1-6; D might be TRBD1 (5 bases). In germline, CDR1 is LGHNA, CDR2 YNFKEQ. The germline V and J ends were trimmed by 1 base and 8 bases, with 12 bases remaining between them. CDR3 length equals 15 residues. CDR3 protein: CASSQGGVVDSPLHF. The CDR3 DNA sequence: TGTGCCAGCAGCCAAGGGGGGGTTGTGGATTCACCCCTCCACTTT.

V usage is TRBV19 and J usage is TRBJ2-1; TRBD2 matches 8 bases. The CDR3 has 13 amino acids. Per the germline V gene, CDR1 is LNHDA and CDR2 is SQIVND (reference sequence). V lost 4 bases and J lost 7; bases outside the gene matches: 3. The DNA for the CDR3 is TGTGCCAGTAGTAGCCAGCGGGAGAATGAGCAGTTCTTC. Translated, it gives CASSSQRENEQFF.

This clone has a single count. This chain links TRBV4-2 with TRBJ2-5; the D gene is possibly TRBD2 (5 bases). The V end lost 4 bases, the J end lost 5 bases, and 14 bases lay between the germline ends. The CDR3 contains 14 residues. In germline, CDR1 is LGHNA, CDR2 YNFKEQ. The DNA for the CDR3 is TGTGCCAGCAGCCCGACTGGACGAGGGGAGACCCAGTACTTC. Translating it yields CASSPTGRGETQYF.

Written as DNA, the CDR3 is TGTGCCAGCAGCTTAGACCCAGTCTCTGGAAACACCATATATTTT. Its protein product is CASSLDPVSGNTIYF. The rearrangement joins TRBV11-2 to TRBJ1-3; D unclear. The germline V gene encodes CDR1 SGHAT and CDR2 FQNNGV. Deletions cut 0 bases from V and 0 bases from J, with 6 bases between. The CDR3 runs 15 residues.